This TCR beta chain derives from a study of cytomegalovirus exposure and HLA in healthy donors. The study's findings and limits: Several V segments, TRBV6-2 and TRBV6-3 among them, could not be told apart and were dropped.

The germline V and J ends were trimmed by 4 bases and 2 bases, with 17 bases remaining between them. Germline V CDR1 and CDR2: LGHNA, YNFKEQ. CDR3 length equals 17 residues. PCR primers comprised 60 Vbeta and 13 Jbeta primers. Produced via immunoSEQ multiplex PCR; TCRdb's table is partial and in-frame only. The sample table includes over 120,000 clones. Worth noting for this clone: Its antigen is unidentified.

Sequenced input: PBMCs. The genes are TRBV4-2 and TRBJ2-2; the D gene is possibly TRBD1 (6 bases). This TCR was recovered from a male donor in good health and CMV-seronegative. In nucleotides, the CDR3 is TGTGCCAGCAGCCCTGCACCAGGACAGCCAAACACCGGGGAGCTGTTTTTT. It yields the protein CASSPAPGQPNTGELFF.